This T cell receptor beta chain was identified in a study of shared clonotypes between healthy human individuals. Study as a whole: Each donor had three CD4 naive, three CD4 memory, two CD8 naive and one CD8 memory plate.

Repertoires were generated with immunoSEQ multiplex PCR, while TCRdb's copy carries only in-frame clones and drops some. Here the sample spans millions of clones, 90% to 95% being singletons. Healthy HIV-negative adults without recent acute infections or vaccinations served as donors. The V gene's germline CDR1 is SGHNT and CDR2 YYREEE (reference sequence). V lost 3 bases and J lost 8, with 8 bases in between. The length of the CDR3 is 11 residues. The chain joins TRBV5-4 to TRBJ1-1; D is undetermined. The sequenced sample was naive CD4+ T cells from PBMCs. Subset: CD45RA+ positively selected. The receptor was derived from a man aged 18 to 29 in good health. Some clones in this sample may be carry-over from other donors' samples. The CDR3 sequence is CASSSVVEAFF. CDR3 nucleotide sequence: TGTGCCAGCAGCTCCGTTGTAGAAGCTTTCTTT.